This T cell receptor beta chain was recorded in a study of T-cell reconstitution after alpha-beta-depleted transplantation in children. Researchers prepared the TCRbeta library using unique molecular identifiers, the study reports. Each CDR3 protein gets one entry after TCRdb re-called the PCR reads with MiXCR. The table lists about 220,000 distinct CDR3 sequences, about a sixth of them singletons, with about two fifths in the top ten. Trimming shortened V by 5 bases and J by 8 bases, and 7 bases separated the two germline ends. There are 11 residues in the CDR3. The sample here was PBMCs, mostly from graft donor cells, taken 360 days after TCRalphabeta/CD19-depleted stem cell transplant. The chain combines TRBV12-3 or TRBV12-4 with TRBJ2-1; D uncertain. The source is a male patient aged 2-15 years who had a stem cell transplant for acute lymphoblastic leukemia, so the T cells may come from the graft donor. The CDR3 loop reads CASSRMDEQFF. In DNA, the CDR3 is TGTGCCAGCAGTCGGATGGATGAGCAGTTCTTC.